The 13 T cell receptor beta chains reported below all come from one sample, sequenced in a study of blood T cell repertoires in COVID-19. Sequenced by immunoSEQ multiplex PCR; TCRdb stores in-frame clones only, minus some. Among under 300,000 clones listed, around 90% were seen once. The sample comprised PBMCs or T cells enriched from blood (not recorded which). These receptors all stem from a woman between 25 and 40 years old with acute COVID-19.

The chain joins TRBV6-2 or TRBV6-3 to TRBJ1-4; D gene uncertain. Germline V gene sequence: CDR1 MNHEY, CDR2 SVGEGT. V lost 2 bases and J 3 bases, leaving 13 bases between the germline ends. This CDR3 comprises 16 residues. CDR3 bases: TGTGCCAGCAGTTACCCGCCGGGAGGCTCTAATGAAAAACTGTTTTTT. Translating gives CASSYPPGGSNEKLFF.

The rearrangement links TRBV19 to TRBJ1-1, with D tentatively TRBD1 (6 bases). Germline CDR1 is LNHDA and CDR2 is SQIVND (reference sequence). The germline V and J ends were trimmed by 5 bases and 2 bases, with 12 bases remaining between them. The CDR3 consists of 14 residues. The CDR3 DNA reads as TGTGCCAGTAGTCCTACGACAGGAAACACTGAAGCTTTCTTT. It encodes CASSPTTGNTEAFF.

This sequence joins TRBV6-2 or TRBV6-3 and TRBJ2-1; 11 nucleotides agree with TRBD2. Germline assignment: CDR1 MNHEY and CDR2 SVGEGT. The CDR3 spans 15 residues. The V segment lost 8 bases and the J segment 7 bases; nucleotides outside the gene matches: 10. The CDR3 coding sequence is TGTGCCAGCCGCCAACTAGCGGGAGTTCTAAATGAGCAGTTCTTC. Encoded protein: CASRQLAGVLNEQFF.

CDR3 in amino acids: CASPRLVRGAGETQYF. The DNA of the CDR3 is TGTGCCAGCCCCCGGCTAGTTCGCGGGGCGGGCGAGACCCAGTACTTC. The gene calls are TRBV21-1 and TRBJ2-5; the tabulated D call, TRBD2, remains unverified against the DNA. TRBV21-1 is an annotated pseudogene. The CDR3 length is 16 residues.

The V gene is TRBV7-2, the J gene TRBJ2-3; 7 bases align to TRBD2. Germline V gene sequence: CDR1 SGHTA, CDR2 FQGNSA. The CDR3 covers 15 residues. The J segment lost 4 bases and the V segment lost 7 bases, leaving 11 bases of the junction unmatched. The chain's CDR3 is CASILVSGVADTQYF. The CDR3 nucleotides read TGTGCCAGCATCCTTGTAAGCGGGGTGGCAGATACGCAGTATTTT.

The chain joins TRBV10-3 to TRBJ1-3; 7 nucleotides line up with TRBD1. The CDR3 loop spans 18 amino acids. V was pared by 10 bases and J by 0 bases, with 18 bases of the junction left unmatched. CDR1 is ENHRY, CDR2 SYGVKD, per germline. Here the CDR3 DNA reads TGTGCCACCCAGGCCCTGACCGGGACAGACAGCTCTGGAAACACCATATATTTT. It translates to CATQALTGTDSSGNTIYF.

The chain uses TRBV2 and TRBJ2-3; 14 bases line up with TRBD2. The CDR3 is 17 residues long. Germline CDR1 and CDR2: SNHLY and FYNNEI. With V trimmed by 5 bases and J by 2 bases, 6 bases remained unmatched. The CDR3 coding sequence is TGTGCCAGCAGTCCCCAGGGACTAGCGGGAGACACAGATACGCAGTATTTT. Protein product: CASSPQGLAGDTDTQYF.

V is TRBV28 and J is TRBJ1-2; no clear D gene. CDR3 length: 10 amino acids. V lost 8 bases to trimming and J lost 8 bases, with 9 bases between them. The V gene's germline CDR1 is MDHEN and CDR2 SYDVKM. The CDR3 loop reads CASRERGYTF. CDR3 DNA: TGTGCCAGCCGGGAACGAGGCTACACCTTC.

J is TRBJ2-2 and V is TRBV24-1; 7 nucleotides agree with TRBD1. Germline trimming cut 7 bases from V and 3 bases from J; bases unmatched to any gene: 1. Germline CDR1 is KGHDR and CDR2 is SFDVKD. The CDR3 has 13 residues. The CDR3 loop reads CATRGQYTGELFF. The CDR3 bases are TGTGCCACCAGGGGACAGTACACCGGGGAGCTGTTTTTT.

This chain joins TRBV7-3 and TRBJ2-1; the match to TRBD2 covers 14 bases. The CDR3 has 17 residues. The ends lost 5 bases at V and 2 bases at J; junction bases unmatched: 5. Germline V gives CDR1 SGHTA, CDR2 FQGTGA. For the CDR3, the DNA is TGTGCCAGCAGCCAGACTAGCGGGGGGGCGCCCTACAATGAGCAGTTCTTC. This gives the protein CASSQTSGGAPYNEQFF.

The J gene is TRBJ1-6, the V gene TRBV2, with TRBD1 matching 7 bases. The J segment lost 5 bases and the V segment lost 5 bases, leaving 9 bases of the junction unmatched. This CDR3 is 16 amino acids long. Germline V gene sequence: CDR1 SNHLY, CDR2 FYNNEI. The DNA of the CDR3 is TGTGCCAGCAGTATCCAAGGGACAGACCATAATTCACCCCTCCACTTT. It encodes CASSIQGTDHNSPLHF.

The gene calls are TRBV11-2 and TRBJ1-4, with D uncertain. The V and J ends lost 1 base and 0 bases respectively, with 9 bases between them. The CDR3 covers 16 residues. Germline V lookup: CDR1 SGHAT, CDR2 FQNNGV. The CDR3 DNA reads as TGTGCCAGCAGCTTAGGCCTACTTCCAACTAATGAAAAACTGTTTTTT. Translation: CASSLGLLPTNEKLFF.

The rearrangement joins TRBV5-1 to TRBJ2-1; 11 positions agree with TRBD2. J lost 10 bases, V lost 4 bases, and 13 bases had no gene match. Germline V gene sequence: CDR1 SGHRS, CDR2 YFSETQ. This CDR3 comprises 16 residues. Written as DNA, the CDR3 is TGCGCCAGCAGCCTGGGTAATAGCGGGGGGGCCAGCGAGCAGTTCTTC. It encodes CASSLGNSGGASEQFF.